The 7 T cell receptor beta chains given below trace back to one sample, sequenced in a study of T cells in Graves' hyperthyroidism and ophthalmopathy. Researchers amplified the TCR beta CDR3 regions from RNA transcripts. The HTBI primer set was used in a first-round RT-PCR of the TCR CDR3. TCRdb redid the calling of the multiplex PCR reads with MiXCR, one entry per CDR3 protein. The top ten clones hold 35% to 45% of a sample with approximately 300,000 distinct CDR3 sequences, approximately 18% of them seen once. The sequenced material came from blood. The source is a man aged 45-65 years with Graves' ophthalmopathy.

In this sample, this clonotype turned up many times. The CDR3 DNA reads as TGTGCCAGCAGTGGTTGGCGGGAGATGGCAGATACGCAGTATTTT. Amino acids: CASSGWREMADTQYF. J is TRBJ2-3 and V is TRBV6-1; 7 nucleotides align to TRBD2. Looked up from germline, CDR1 is MNHNS and CDR2 is SASEGT. This CDR3 is 15 amino acids long. The V segment lost 4 bases and the J segment 4 bases; nucleotides outside the gene matches: 8.

The chain's CDR3 is CASSLGALEQYF. The CDR3 DNA reads as TGTGCCAGCAGCTTAGGAGCGCTTGAGCAGTACTTC. This rearrangement joins TRBV7-9 to TRBJ2-7; D gene uncertain. CDR3 length: 12 residues. V was clipped by 1 base and J by 7 bases, with 8 bases between them. CDR1 SEHNR and CDR2 FQNEAQ come from the germline V gene (reference sequence).

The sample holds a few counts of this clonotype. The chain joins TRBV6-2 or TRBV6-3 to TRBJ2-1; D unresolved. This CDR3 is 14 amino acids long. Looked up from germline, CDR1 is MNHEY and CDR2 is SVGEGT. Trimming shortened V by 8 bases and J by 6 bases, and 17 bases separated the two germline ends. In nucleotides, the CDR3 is TGTGCCAGCGAGAACACCCCCGGGTTCAATGAGCAGTTCTTC. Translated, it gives CASENTPGFNEQFF.

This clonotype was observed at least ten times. This CDR3 reads CASSRIQVTNTEAFF. The CDR3 DNA sequence: TGTGCCAGCAGTAGGATTCAAGTTACGAACACTGAAGCTTTCTTT. The chain joins TRBV12-3 or TRBV12-4 to TRBJ1-1; no firm D call. The CDR3 contains 15 residues. Between the trimmed V and J ends, which lost 5 bases and 1 base, there was a span of 14 bases.

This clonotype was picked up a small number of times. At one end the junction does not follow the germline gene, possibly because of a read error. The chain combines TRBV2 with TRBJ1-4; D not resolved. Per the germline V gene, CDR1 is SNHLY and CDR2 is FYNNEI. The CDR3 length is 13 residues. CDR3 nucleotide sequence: TGTGCCAGCAGGGAAGCACAAGGGGAAAAACTGTTTTTT. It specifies CASREAQGEKLFF.

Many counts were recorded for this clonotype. CDR3 in DNA: TGCGCCAGCAGCTTGGCCCCAGCCGGACAGGGAGAGACCCAGTACTTC. Its protein is CASSLAPAGQGETQYF. The chain is built from TRBV5-1 and TRBJ2-5; 8 nucleotides match TRBD1. The CDR3 is 16 residues long. V lost 0 bases and J lost 4; bases outside the gene matches: 8. From germline, CDR1 is SGHRS and CDR2 YFSETQ.

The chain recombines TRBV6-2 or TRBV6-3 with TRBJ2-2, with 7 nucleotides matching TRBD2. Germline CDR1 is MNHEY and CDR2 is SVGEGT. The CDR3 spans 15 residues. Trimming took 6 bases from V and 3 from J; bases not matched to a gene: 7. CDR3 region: CASRRGTTDTGELFF. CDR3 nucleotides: TGTGCCAGCAGACGCGGGACTACAGACACCGGGGAGCTGTTTTTT.